A selection of T cell receptor beta chains follows, all from one sample in a study of cytomegalovirus exposure and HLA in healthy donors. Using immunoSEQ multiplex PCR, the repertoire was profiled, and TCRdb retains in-frame clones only, with some absent. The repertoire holds 170,000 or so clones, with 84% as singletons. Sequencing used PBMCs. The receptors come from a boy aged 2 to 10 in good health and CMV-seronegative. The CDR3 runs from the conserved cysteine through the conserved F or W. Fields, in order: V gene, D gene, CDR3 length, clone size, J gene, CDR3 protein, CDR3 DNA. A D gene is named only where the DNA matches it firmly. Rows may omit the clone size; those that give it use once, few, many or a size class.

>TRBV6-6|TRBD1|15|-|TRBJ1-4
CASSYSTGRNEKLFF
TGTGCCAGCAGTTACTCGACAGGGAGGAATGAAAAACTGTTTTTT
>TRBV27|-|13|once|TRBJ2-7
CASRGAGLNEQYF
TGTGCCAGCAGGGGGGCTGGCCTCAACGAGCAGTACTTC
>TRBV5-4|TRBD2|17|-|TRBJ2-3
CASSFRLAGGPTDTQYF
TGTGCCAGCAGCTTCCGACTAGCGGGAGGGCCTACAGATACGCAGTATTTT
>TRBV5-4|-|14|-|TRBJ2-7
CASSLGLDSYEQYF
TGTGCCAGCAGCTTGGGACTAGACTCCTACGAGCAGTACTTC
>TRBV7-9|-|16|-|TRBJ2-7
CASSFLQGGREDEQYF
TGTGCCAGCAGCTTCCTTCAGGGGGGCAGGGAGGACGAGCAGTACTTC
>TRBV9|-|14|few|TRBJ2-3
CASSVTGRTDTQYF
TGTGCCAGCAGTGTTACAGGGCGCACAGATACGCAGTATTTT
>TRBV9|TRBD2|17|-|TRBJ2-1
CASSAASSGRGYNEQFF
TGTGCCAGCAGCGCAGCTTCGAGCGGGAGGGGTTACAATGAGCAGTTCTTC
>TRBV7-8|TRBD1|18|-|TRBJ1-3
CASSSGQLTSTSGNTIYF
TGTGCCAGCAGCTCGGGACAGCTCACTTCCACCTCTGGAAACACCATATATTTT
>TRBV10-1|-|15|-|TRBJ2-2
CASSESTGRTGELFF
TGCGCCAGCAGTGAGTCAACAGGGCGGACCGGGGAGCTGTTTTTT
>TRBV2|TRBD1|13|-|TRBJ1-2
CASSEDRGYGYTF
TGTGCCAGCAGTGAGGACAGGGGATATGGCTACACCTTC
>TRBV21-1|-|16|-|TRBJ2-3
CASSKVGTGDPDTQYF
TGTGCCAGCAGCAAAGTGGGGACAGGGGATCCAGATACGCAGTATTTT
>TRBV5-1|TRBD1|13|-|TRBJ2-5
CASSGQGGETQYF
TGCGCCAGCAGCGGACAGGGAGGAGAGACCCAGTACTTC
>TRBV18|TRBD1|15|once|TRBJ1-2
CASSPFRDRLNGYTF
TGTGCCAGCTCACCATTCCGGGACAGATTGAATGGCTACACCTTC
>TRBV5-6|-|16|-|TRBJ1-4
CASSPTGGTVNEKLFF
TGTGCCAGCAGCCCCACGGGGGGGACTGTTAATGAAAAACTGTTTTTT
>TRBV4-1|TRBD2|18|once|TRBJ2-7
CASSQVYRTSGRAGEQYF
TGCGCCAGCAGCCAAGTTTATCGAACTAGCGGGAGGGCGGGTGAGCAGTACTTC
>TRBV23-1|TRBD1|15|-|TRBJ2-1
CANPDRDRSYNEQFF
TGCGCCAACCCTGACAGGGATCGATCCTACAATGAGCAGTTCTTC
>TRBV9|-|12|-|TRBJ2-5
CASSPNAGEQYF
TGTGCCAGCAGCCCTAACGCCGGGGAGCAGTACTTC
>TRBV25-1|-|13|-|TRBJ2-3
CASSELVVDTQYF
TGTGCCAGCAGTGAATTGGTAGTTGATACGCAGTATTTT
>TRBV5-1|-|16|-|TRBJ1-2
CASSLATGALNYGYTF
TGCGCCAGCAGCTTGGCGACAGGCGCACTTAACTATGGCTACACCTTC
>TRBV27|-|14|-|TRBJ2-1
CASSLGGPDNEQFF
TGTGCCAGCAGTCTTGGAGGGCCAGATAATGAGCAGTTCTTC
>TRBV18|-|15|-|TRBJ2-2
CASSPGGLNTGELFF
TGTGCCAGCTCACCAGGGGGCCTGAACACCGGGGAGCTGTTTTTT
>TRBV10-3|TRBD2|16|-|TRBJ2-2
CAISETGTSNTGELFF
TGTGCCATCAGTGAAACCGGGACTAGTAACACCGGGGAGCTGTTTTTT
>TRBV30|-|15|-|TRBJ1-1
CAWSVFRQTNTEAFF
TGTGCCTGGAGTGTATTCCGACAGACAAACACTGAAGCTTTCTTT
>TRBV5-1|-|14|-|TRBJ1-1
CASSLEGGGTEAFF
TGCGCCAGCAGCTTGGAAGGGGGGGGCACTGAAGCTTTCTTT
>TRBV2|TRBD1|15|-|TRBJ2-7
CASSRQGAASAEQYF
TGTGCCAGCAGCAGACAGGGGGCGGCCTCGGCCGAGCAGTACTTC
>TRBV7-2|TRBD2|15|once|TRBJ2-1
CASSLEAGVSNEQFF
TGTGCCAGCAGCTTAGAAGCGGGAGTCTCCAATGAGCAGTTCTTC
>TRBV12-2|-|20|-|TRBJ2-6
CASRAEGSIDNFSGANVLTF
TGTGCAAGTCGCGCAGAGGGCAGTATCGACAATTTCTCTGGGGCCAACGTCCTGACTTTC
>TRBV30|-|15|-|TRBJ2-7
CAWSVKGVKPYEQYF
TGTGCCTGGAGTGTAAAAGGGGTAAAGCCCTACGAGCAGTACTTC
>TRBV18|TRBD1|16|-|TRBJ2-5
CASSPEQGARRETQYF
TGTGCCAGCTCACCAGAGCAGGGGGCGCGGCGGGAGACCCAGTACTTC